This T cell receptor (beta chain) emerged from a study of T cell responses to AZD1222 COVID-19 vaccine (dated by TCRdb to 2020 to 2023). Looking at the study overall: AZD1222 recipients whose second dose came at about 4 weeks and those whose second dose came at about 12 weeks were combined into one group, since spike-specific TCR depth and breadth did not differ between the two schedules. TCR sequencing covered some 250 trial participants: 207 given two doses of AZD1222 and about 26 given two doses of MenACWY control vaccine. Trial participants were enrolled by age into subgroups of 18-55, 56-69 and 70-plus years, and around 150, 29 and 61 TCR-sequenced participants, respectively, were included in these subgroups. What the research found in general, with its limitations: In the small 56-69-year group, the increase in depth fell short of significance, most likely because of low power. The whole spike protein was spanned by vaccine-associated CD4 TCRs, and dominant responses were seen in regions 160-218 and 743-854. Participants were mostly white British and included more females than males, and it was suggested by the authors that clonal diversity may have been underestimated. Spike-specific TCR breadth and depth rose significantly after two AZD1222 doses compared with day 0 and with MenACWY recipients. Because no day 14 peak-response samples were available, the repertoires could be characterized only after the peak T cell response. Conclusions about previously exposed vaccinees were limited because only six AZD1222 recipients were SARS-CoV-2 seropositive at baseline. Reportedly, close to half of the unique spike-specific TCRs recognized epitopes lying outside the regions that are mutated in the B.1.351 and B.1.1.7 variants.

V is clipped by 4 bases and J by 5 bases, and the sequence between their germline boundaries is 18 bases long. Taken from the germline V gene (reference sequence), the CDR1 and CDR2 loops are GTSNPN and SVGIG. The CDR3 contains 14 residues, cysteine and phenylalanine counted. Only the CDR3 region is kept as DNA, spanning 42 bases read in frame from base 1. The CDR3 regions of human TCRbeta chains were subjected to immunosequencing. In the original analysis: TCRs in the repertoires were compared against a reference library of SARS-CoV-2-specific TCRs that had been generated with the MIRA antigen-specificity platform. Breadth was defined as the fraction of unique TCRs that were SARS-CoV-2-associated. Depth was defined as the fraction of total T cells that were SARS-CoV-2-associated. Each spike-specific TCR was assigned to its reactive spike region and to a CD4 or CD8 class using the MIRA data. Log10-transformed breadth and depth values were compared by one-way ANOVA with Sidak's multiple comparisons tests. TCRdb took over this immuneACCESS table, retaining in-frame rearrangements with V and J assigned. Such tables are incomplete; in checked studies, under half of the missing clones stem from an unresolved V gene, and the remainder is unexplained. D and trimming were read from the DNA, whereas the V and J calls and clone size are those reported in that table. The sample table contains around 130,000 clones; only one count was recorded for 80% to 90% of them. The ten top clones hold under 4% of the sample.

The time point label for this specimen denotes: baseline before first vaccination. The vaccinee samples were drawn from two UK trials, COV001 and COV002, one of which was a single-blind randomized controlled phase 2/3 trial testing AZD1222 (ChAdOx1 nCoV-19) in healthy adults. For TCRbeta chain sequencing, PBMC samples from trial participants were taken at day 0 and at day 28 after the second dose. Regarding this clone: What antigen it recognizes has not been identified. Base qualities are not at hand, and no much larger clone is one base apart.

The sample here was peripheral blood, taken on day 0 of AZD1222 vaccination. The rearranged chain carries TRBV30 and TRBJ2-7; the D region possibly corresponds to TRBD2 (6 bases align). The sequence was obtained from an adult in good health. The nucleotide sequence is TGTGCCTGGACCGCGGGGATCGCGGCAGACGAGCAGTACTTC. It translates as CAWTAGIAADEQYF.